The 25 T cell receptor beta chains given below trace back to one sample, sequenced in a study of CD8+CD57+ T cells in acquired aplastic anemia. The template for TCR beta VDJ and CDR3 sequence profiling was genomic DNA. Each CDR3 protein is one row after TCRdb ran MiXCR on the reads. The sample holds around 190,000 distinct CDR3 sequences; about half are singletons and the top ten take 13%. Whoever was chosen for sequencing had shown CD8+CD57+ cell expansion by flow cytometry. The sequenced sample consisted of sorted CD4+, CD8+, or CD8+CD57+ T cells (not recorded which) from PBMCs. The receptors were sampled from a human donor with aplastic anemia.

The chain uses TRBV20-1 and TRBJ2-7; D ambiguous. The germline gives CDR1 DFQATT, CDR2 SNEGSKA (reference sequence). This CDR3 contains 14 residues. The V end was cut by 0 bases, the J end by 3 bases, with 12 bases between. DNA of the CDR3: TGCAGTGCTAGAGATAAACGGAGACTCTACGAGCAGTACTTC. Amino acid sequence: CSARDKRRLYEQYF.

This clonotype was seen only once. The chain uses TRBV6-4 and TRBJ2-1; D possibly uses TRBD1 or TRBD2 (5 bases each). V lost 4 bases, J lost 6 bases, and 10 bases lay in between. The CDR3 is 13 residues long. Germline CDR1 reads MRHNA; CDR2 reads SNTAGT. CDR3 loop: CASSGGEANEQFF. DNA for the CDR3: TGTGCCAGCAGTGGAGGGGAAGCCAATGAGCAGTTCTTC.

V usage is TRBV30 and J usage is TRBJ2-7; 8 nucleotides align to TRBD1. Trimming cost V 3 bases and J 7 bases; bases outside gene matches: 8. Germline V gene sequence: CDR1 GTSNPN, CDR2 SVGIG (reference sequence). This CDR3 spans 13 amino acids. The CDR3 region has the DNA TGTGCCTGGAGCCGGGACAGGCTAACTGAGCAGTACTTC. Translating gives CAWSRDRLTEQYF. Full variable domain (outside the CDR3, taken from reference TRBV30 and TRBJ2-7): SQTIHQWPATLVQPVGSPLSLECTVEGTSNPNLYWYRQAAGRGLQLLFYSVGIGQISSEVPQNLSASRPQDRQFILSSKKLLLSDSGFYLCAWSRDRLTEQYFGPGTRLTVT.

For this clonotype: This may stem from a read error, because a much larger clone lies one nucleotide away. This chain links TRBV5-4 with TRBJ2-7, with 8 bases aligning to TRBD2. In germline, CDR1 is SGHNT, CDR2 YYREEE (reference sequence). The CDR3 runs 14 residues. CDR3: CASSSGGGSYDQYF. In DNA form, the CDR3 reads TGTGCCAGCAGCTCGGGAGGGGGTTCCTACGACCAGTACTTC.

This clonotype occurred many times. The chain joins TRBV7-6 to TRBJ2-1; 7 bases align to TRBD2. The CDR3 covers 18 residues. The J segment lost 0 bases and the V segment lost 2 bases, leaving 10 bases of the junction unmatched. Germline loops: CDR1 SGHVS, CDR2 FNYEAQ. The DNA of the CDR3 is TGTGCCAGCAGCTTAACGACAACTAGCGAGAGCTCCTACAATGAGCAGTTCTTC. It is translated as CASSLTTTSESSYNEQFF.

This clonotype was detected many times. The rearrangement links TRBV6-1 to TRBJ2-2; unclear D gene. V gave up 6 bases and J gave up 0 bases, with 11 bases separating them. CDR3 length: 15 amino acids. Germline V gene lookup returns CDR1 MNHNS and CDR2 SASEGT. The CDR3 is CASRAPEPNTGELFF. The CDR3 DNA is TGTGCCAGCAGAGCCCCTGAGCCGAACACCGGGGAGCTGTTTTTT.

The chain combines TRBV29-1 with TRBJ2-1, with D maybe TRBD2 (5 bases). CDR1 SQVTM and CDR2 ANQGSEA come from the germline V gene. Trimming shortened V by 6 bases and J by 5 bases, and 8 bases separated the two germline ends. This CDR3 has 11 amino acids. Here the CDR3 DNA reads TGCAGCGTCGCGGGCGACAATGAGCAGTTCTTC. Translated, it gives CSVAGDNEQFF.

V and J are TRBV10-3 and TRBJ1-6; 12 bases are shared with TRBD1. Trimming took 5 bases from V and 8 from J; bases not matched to a gene: 10. Germline CDR1 reads ENHRY; CDR2 reads SYGVKD. There are 17 residues in the CDR3. The CDR3 protein is CAISPMAGDRGHSPLHF. CDR3 bases: TGTGCCATCAGTCCTATGGCGGGGGACAGGGGGCATTCACCCCTCCACTTT.

The chain joins TRBV6-4 to TRBJ2-3; D may be TRBD2 (5 bases). Trimming removed 6 bases from V and 6 bases from J, with 13 bases in between. The V gene's germline CDR1 is MRHNA and CDR2 SNTAGT. CDR3 length: 13 residues. The CDR3 is CASSLIEGDTQYF. The CDR3 nucleotides read TGTGCCAGCAGCTTAATTGAGGGTGATACGCAGTATTTT.

V gene TRBV10-2 combines with J gene TRBJ2-5; TRBD2 matches 12 bases. The CDR3 runs to 14 residues. V lost 11 bases and J lost 2; bases outside the gene matches: 6. Germline CDR1 WSHSY, CDR2 SAAADI. CDR3 loop: CAARLAGDQETQYF. The CDR3 DNA sequence: TGCGCCGCTCGACTAGCGGGGGATCAAGAGACCCAGTACTTC.

The chain couples TRBV2 to TRBJ1-2; 8 bases match TRBD1. The CDR3 runs 14 residues. The ends lost 7 bases at V and 3 bases at J; junction bases unmatched: 7. The V gene's germline CDR1 is SNHLY and CDR2 FYNNEI. The chain's CDR3 is CASIRGRFDYGYTF. The CDR3 nucleotides read TGTGCCAGCATCAGGGGGCGATTTGACTATGGCTACACCTTC.

The V gene is TRBV19, the J gene TRBJ1-2; D is possibly TRBD1 (6 bases). V was clipped by 8 bases and J by 3 bases, with 16 bases between them. The CDR3 spans 14 residues. Per germline, CDR1 LNHDA and CDR2 SQIVND (reference sequence). The CDR3 loop reads CASRGSWTDYGYTF. The CDR3 DNA reads TGTGCCAGTCGCGGATCTTGGACAGACTATGGCTACACCTTC.

This chain links TRBV12-3 or TRBV12-4 with TRBJ1-1, with D unclear. Trimming left V 7 bases short and J 1 base short, with 10 bases between. This CDR3 has 13 residues. The CDR3 sequence is CASTLRANTEAFF. As DNA, the CDR3 is TGTGCCAGCACCTTGAGGGCGAACACTGAAGCTTTCTTT.

The chain couples TRBV24-1 to TRBJ2-1; no clear D gene. From germline, CDR1 is KGHDR and CDR2 SFDVKD. V gave up 4 bases and J gave up 5 bases, with 14 bases separating them. The CDR3 extends over 15 amino acids. In nucleotides, the CDR3 is TGTGCCACCAGTGAACCGACGGACGGAGACAATGAGCAGTTCTTC. This codes for CATSEPTDGDNEQFF.

This clonotype was seen more than once but under ten times. The chain employs TRBV29-1 and TRBJ1-1; 7 bases line up with TRBD1. CDR3 length equals 12 residues. J was trimmed by 6 bases and V by 7 bases; bases with no gene match: 8. CDR1 SQVTM and CDR2 ANQGSEA come from the germline V gene. The CDR3 sequence: CSGSDREAEAFF. CDR3 nucleotide sequence: TGCAGCGGAAGTGACAGGGAAGCTGAAGCTTTCTTT. The full variable domain, completed using reference TRBV29-1 and TRBJ1-1, is SAVISQKPSRDICQRGTSLTIQCQVDSQVTMMFWYRQQPGQSLTLIATANQGSEATYESGFVIDKFPISRPNLTFSTLTVSNMSPEDSSIYLCSGSDREAEAFFGQGTRLTVV.

The V call is TRBV7-9, the J call TRBJ2-7; unclear D gene. This CDR3 region has 11 residues. Germline lookup yields CDR1 SEHNR and CDR2 FQNEAQ (reference sequence). V shed 3 bases and J shed 5 bases, with 5 bases lying between them. CDR3 bases: TGTGCCAGCAGCTTTACCGACGAGCAGTACTTC. This encodes CASSFTDEQYF. The variable domain in full, completed from reference TRBV7-9 and TRBJ2-7, reads DTGVSQNPRHKITKRGQNVTFRCDPISEHNRLYWYRQTLGQGPEFLTYFQNEAQLEKSRLLSDRFSAERPKGSFSTLEIQRTEQGDSAMYLCASSFTDEQYFGPGTRLTVT.

V is TRBV25-1 and J is TRBJ1-2, with D unclear. Trimming stripped 0 bases from V and 2 bases from J, with 7 bases between. Germline assignment: CDR1 MGHDK and CDR2 SYGVNS. CDR3 length: 14 residues. CDR3: CASSEYGGNYGYTF. As DNA, the CDR3 is TGTGCCAGCAGTGAATACGGCGGCAACTATGGCTACACCTTC.

As for this clonotype: This could be a read error, since a much larger clone is one nucleotide away. The genes are TRBV6-1 and TRBJ1-2; no firm D call. The CDR3 length is 13 residues. Trimming took 8 bases from V and 5 from J, leaving 15 bases between them. The germline CDR1 and CDR2 sequences are MNHNS and SASEGT. CDR3 sequence reads: CASPRGSTYGYTF. The CDR3 nucleotides are TGTGCCAGCCCCCGCGGCAGCACGTATGGCTACACCTTC.

The chain employs TRBV5-1 and TRBJ2-2; 8 bases match TRBD1. This CDR3 has 16 amino acids. Trimming cost V 2 bases and J 3 bases; bases outside gene matches: 6. CDR1 and CDR2 (germline): SGHRS, YFSETQ. CDR3: CASSLYRGYYTGELFF. DNA for the CDR3: TGCGCCAGCAGCTTATACAGGGGGTACTACACCGGGGAGCTGTTTTTT.

This chain connects TRBV20-1 to TRBJ1-6; possible D gene TRBD1, 5 bases. CDR3 length equals 14 residues. V lost 6 bases, J lost 5 bases, and 14 bases lay in between. In germline, CDR1 is DFQATT, CDR2 SNEGSKA (reference sequence). The CDR3 bases are TGCAGTGCGGCGCGGGGACCGAATAATTCACCCCTCCACTTT. Translated: CSAARGPNNSPLHF.

The CDR3 reads CASSPLVGTDTQYF. The CDR3 nucleotides read TGCGCCAGCAGCCCATTGGTTGGCACAGATACGCAGTATTTT. This sequence joins TRBV5-1 and TRBJ2-3; D not resolved. This CDR3 contains 14 residues. Trimming removed 4 bases at V and 1 base at J, with 10 bases between. CDR1 and CDR2 (germline): SGHRS, YFSETQ. The full variable domain, its missing parts supplied by reference TRBV5-1 and TRBJ2-3, is KAGVTQTPRYLIKTRGQQVTLSCSPISGHRSVSWYQQTPGQGLQFLFEYFSETQRNKGNFPGRFSGRQFSNSRSEMNVSTLELGDSALYLCASSPLVGTDTQYFGPGTRLTVL.

The chain is built from TRBV27 and TRBJ1-1; D possibly corresponds to TRBD1 (5 bases). V was pared by 6 bases and J by 1 base, with 18 bases between. The CDR3 is 16 amino acids. The germline gives CDR1 MNHEY, CDR2 SMNVEV (reference sequence). Written as DNA, the CDR3 is TGTGCCAGCAGAAGGGACGGGATTTTGGGGAACACTGAAGCTTTCTTT. Its translation is CASRRDGILGNTEAFF.

V usage is TRBV3-1 and J usage is TRBJ1-5; D uncertain. Trimming shortened V by 1 base and J by 2 bases, and 6 bases separated the two germline ends. Germline-derived CDR1 and CDR2 are LGHDT and YNNKEL (reference sequence). The CDR3 has 14 amino acids. CDR3 DNA: TGTGCCAGCAGCCAAGGAACCGGCAATCAGCCCCAGCATTTT. Amino acid sequence: CASSQGTGNQPQHF.

This clonotype was seen many times. The J gene is TRBJ1-2, the V gene TRBV4-1; D possibly corresponds to TRBD1 (6 bases). The germline CDR1 and CDR2 sequences are MGHRA and YSYEKL. CDR3 size: 15 residues. Trimming took 6 bases from V and 4 from J, leaving 18 bases between them. CDR3 bases: TGCGCCAGCAGGCCCGCAGGGGCCCTCCTCTATGGCTACACCTTC. Protein sequence: CASRPAGALLYGYTF.

This clonotype was counted a few times. The chain links TRBV5-5 to TRBJ1-6, with TRBD1 as a possible D gene (5 bases). With 1 base removed from V and 8 bases from J, the gap between germline ends came to 13 bases. In germline, CDR1 is SGHKS, CDR2 YYEKEE (reference sequence). The CDR3 is made up of 15 amino acids. DNA of the CDR3: TGTGCCAGCAGCTTGAGGCAGGGACTGGATTCACCCCTCCACTTT. Protein: CASSLRQGLDSPLHF.